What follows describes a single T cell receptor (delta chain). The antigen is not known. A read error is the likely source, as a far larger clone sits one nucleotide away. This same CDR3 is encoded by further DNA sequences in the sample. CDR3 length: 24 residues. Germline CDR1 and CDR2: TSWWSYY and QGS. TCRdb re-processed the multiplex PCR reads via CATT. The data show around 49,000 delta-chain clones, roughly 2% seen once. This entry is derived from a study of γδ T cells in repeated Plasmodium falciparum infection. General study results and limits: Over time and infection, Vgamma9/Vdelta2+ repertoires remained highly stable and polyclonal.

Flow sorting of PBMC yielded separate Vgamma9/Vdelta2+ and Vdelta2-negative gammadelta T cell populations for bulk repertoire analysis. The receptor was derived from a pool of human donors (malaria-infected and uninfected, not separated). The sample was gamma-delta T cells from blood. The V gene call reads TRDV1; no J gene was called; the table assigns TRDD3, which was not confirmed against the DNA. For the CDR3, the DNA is TGTGCTCTTGGGACGAACGGAGGGAGGCCTTCCAAAATACTGGGGATAAAGTACACCGATAAACTCATCTTC. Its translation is CALGTNGGRPSKILGIKYTDKLIF.